This T cell receptor beta chain was identified in a study of graft-versus-host responses after intestinal transplantation. About the research overall: Multivisceral, liver-intestinal, or isolated intestinal transplants were given to recipients. Findings of the study overall: Early post-transplant HvG declines showed an association with peak circulating GvH clone levels. The study found high graft-versus-host to host-versus-graft clonal ratios in allografts of patients with graft-donor T cell macrochimerism.

On this clone: Its target is unknown.

Sequenced by immunoSEQ multiplex PCR; TCRdb stores in-frame clones only, minus some. The repertoire holds fewer than 85,000 clones, nearly 85% seen once, with 0.39% in the top ten. The V gene's germline CDR1 is SGHDT and CDR2 YYEEEE. Trimming took 6 bases from V and 4 from J; bases not matched to a gene: 9. The CDR3 contains 16 residues. The TCR comes from a human donor who was the organ donor for an intestinal transplant. The sample was unstimulated CD4+ T cells sorted from spleen or lymph node cells, taken before transplant. The chain uses TRBV5-6 and TRBJ2-3; 12 nucleotides align to TRBD2. CDR3 loop: CASNARLAGEADTQYF. The CDR3 region has the DNA TGTGCCAGCAACGCGAGACTAGCGGGGGAAGCAGATACGCAGTATTTT.